The present entry profiles one T cell receptor beta chain with its context. Its cognate antigen is unknown. CDR3 size: 12 residues. Germline-derived CDR1 and CDR2 are GTSNPN and SVGIG (reference sequence). The V and J ends lost 1 base and 1 base respectively, with 4 bases between them. The data were obtained in a study of CD8+ T cells in alopecia areata. In each case, RNA was isolated and then reverse transcribed into cDNA as the sequencing template. Sequencing used immunoSEQ multiplex PCR; TCRdb keeps in-frame clones, though not all of them. The table lists 150,000 to 200,000 clones, approximately 65% of them singletons, with about an eighth in the top ten. Samples from alopecia areata patients were lesional scalp punch biopsies and peripheral blood. Cell sorting on a FACSAria was used to separate CD4+ and CD8+ T cells from the PBMCs. Study-wide results and caveats: Higher clonality than in normal scalp was seen in lesional scalp, especially alopecia totalis/universalis. Resident alphabeta T cells of normal skin are also sequenced in scalp samples.

This specimen was CD8+ T cells sorted from blood, taken at week 0. The source is a human donor with alopecia areata. The chain uses TRBV30 and TRBJ1-2; D is uncertain. The CDR3 loop is CAWSGDNYGYTF. The CDR3, as DNA: TGTGCCTGGAGTGGAGATAACTATGGCTACACCTTC.